Listed below are T cell receptor beta chains from one sample, sequenced in a study of tumor-infiltrating lymphocytes in primary liver carcinoma. MiXCR, run by TCRdb on the multiplex PCR reads, gives a single entry per CDR3 protein. The sample holds roughly 190,000 distinct CDR3 sequences; about 82% are singletons and the top ten take about a sixth. The source material was tumor tissue from primary liver carcinoma. These receptors all stem from a man in his forties or fifties with primary liver carcinoma and hepatitis B virus infection. Both conserved end residues are trimmed from each CDR3. D genes are given only for firm matches.

D	V	J	CDR3
TRBD1	TRBV11-2	TRBJ2-7	ASSLEGTGENKQY
NA	TRBV29-1	TRBJ2-3	SVEGGAGITNTQY
NA	TRBV29-1	TRBJ2-2	GVADTGELF
NA	TRBV7-9	TRBJ2-2	TSSLVLQGWAGELF
TRBD2	TRBV29-1	TRBJ2-7	SVHGTSGESLEQY
NA	TRBV6-1	TRBJ1-5	ASNENGNSNQPQH
NA	TRBV30	TRBJ2-5	AWSKRSGETQY
NA	TRBV29-1	TRBJ2-7	SVEKDNSYEQY
TRBD2	TRBV29-1	TRBJ2-1	SVEFLELAEYNEQL
NA	TRBV14	TRBJ2-3	ASSQRSKAGRPD
NA	TRBV6-5	TRBJ1-1	ASSYDVWSLNTEAF
NA	TRBV6-1	TRBJ2-3	ASSEGWRRLLTDTQY
NA	TRBV6-1	TRBJ2-3	TSKTSTDTQY
NA	TRBV11-2	TRBJ2-3	ANSDSWIFTDTQY
TRBD2	TRBV29-1	TRBJ2-2	SVGTSATKTWELF
NA	TRBV6-1	TRBJ1-2	ASREAGSYGYT
TRBD1	TRBV12-3/TRBV12-4	TRBJ1-2	ASSLAPGGKGYI
NA	TRBV28	TRBJ2-7	ATVEGEQY
NA	TRBV6-1	TRBJ2-3	ASTALRATSTDTQY
NA	TRBV11-1	TRBJ2-2	ASSLSGSGVGQLF
TRBD2	TRBV29-1	TRBJ2-3	SVRTSGSWKDTQY
TRBD1	TRBV29-1	TRBJ2-7	SIAPTGLQEQY
TRBD2	TRBV10-2	TRBJ2-3	ASSGLQGLASIDTQY
NA	TRBV29-1	TRBJ2-7	SVWTTQTSYEQY
TRBD2	TRBV7-8	TRBJ2-5	VSSLVSHAGGGETQY
TRBD2	TRBV29-1	TRBJ2-1	SSGTSDWNEEF
NA	TRBV6-2/TRBV6-3	TRBJ2-1	VSNTGFEQF
NA	TRBV12-3/TRBV12-4	TRBJ2-2	ASSYSVGTGVMF
NA	TRBV6-5	TRBJ2-2	ASSHSRKREKLV
TRBD1	TRBV28	TRBJ2-7	ASSRGQDTYEQY
NA	TRBV11-2	TRBJ2-2	ASRQAVAGELF
TRBD1	TRBV6-6	TRBJ1-6	ASSYSTGDGSPLH
NA	TRBV5-6	TRBJ2-1	TSSFDGRGSYNEQF
NA	TRBV4-2	TRBJ1-5	ASSQDARTDQPQH
NA	TRBV29-1	TRBJ1-1	SIAGGWGINTEAF
NA	TRBV29-1	TRBJ1-5	SVVSGVIQPQH
NA	TRBV4-1	TRBJ1-6	ACSQSDSPFH
NA	TRBV19	TRBJ1-1	ASSIRGQMNTEAF
TRBD1	TRBV10-3	TRBJ2-7	TIRQGVTGVEHY
NA	TRBV11-2	TRBJ2-2	VRSHTRGRTGELF
TRBD2	TRBV11-2	TRBJ2-1	ASSPRPLAGDSAEQF
TRBD1	TRBV12-3/TRBV12-4	TRBJ2-6	ASRFGQGAHGANVLT
NA	TRBV5-1	TRBJ2-3	ASKRGDMQY
TRBD1	TRBV29-1	TRBJ1-1	SVAKQGSNTEPF
NA	TRBV29-1	TRBJ2-3	SVSGTAQRNTHY
NA	TRBV7-9	TRBJ1-5	VSSTQECQPQH
NA	TRBV6-1	TRBJ2-7	TSDMADYEQY
NA	TRBV11-2	TRBJ2-3	ASSTRSTGNIDTQY
NA	TRBV5-4	TRBJ2-1	VSSTPLIGEQF
NA	TRBV28	TRBJ2-5	ASSLGDTETQY
NA	TRBV6-2/TRBV6-3	TRBJ1-2	ASSYPGMGSGGGYT
NA	TRBV5-5	TRBJ2-3	STSWGMVADTQY
TRBD1	TRBV5-5	TRBJ2-7	ASSFFGTGIIYEQY
TRBD1	TRBV28	TRBJ1-2	ASNFAGTGILYYGYT
TRBD2	TRBV4-1	TRBJ2-1	PSSPELAGAYNEQF